This TCR beta chain emerged from a study of T cells in Graves' hyperthyroidism and ophthalmopathy. Ophthalmopathy patients had moderate-to-severe active disease, CAS ≥3, NOSPECS ≥4, and disease duration under 3 months. Exclusion of patients followed from uncontrolled infection, other autoimmune disease, pregnancy or lactation. This clonotype showed up many times. Antigen unknown. RNA transcripts were the template for amplifying TCR beta CDR3 regions. First-round RT-PCR with HTBI primers amplified the TCR CDR3 region. TCRdb ran MiXCR on the multiplex PCR reads and lists one entry per CDR3 protein. The table has 600,000 or so distinct CDR3 sequences, 12% to 15% seen once. Regarding the study as a whole: Classification by a 13 V-J model distinguished ophthalmopathy from stable hyperthyroidism.

The TCR comes from a woman between 18 and 29 years old with Graves' ophthalmopathy. The source material was blood.

CDR3 sequence reads: CASSPYFPGSYEQYF. Written as DNA, the CDR3 is TGTGCCAGCAGCCCCTACTTTCCGGGCTCCTACGAGCAGTACTTC. The rearrangement uses TRBV7-9 and TRBJ2-7; D not certain. The CDR3 is 15 residues long. Germline V lookup: CDR1 SEHNR, CDR2 FQNEAQ (reference sequence). Trimming cost V 5 bases and J 0 bases, with 14 bases left between them.